These T cell receptor beta chains were read from a single sample in a study of T cell repertoires in aging, cancer and after chemotherapy. TCRdb passed the multiplex PCR reads through MiXCR, listing each CDR3 protein once. Found here are about 12,000 distinct CDR3 sequences, 20% to 30% of them singletons; the top ten hold about 2.5%. Sequences were obtained from blood. The origin of the receptors is a human donor in good health. Both conserved end residues are part of each CDR3. A D gene is named only where the DNA matches it firmly. Size is omitted from some rows. Given values are once, few, many or a class for expanded clones.

D: -
J: TRBJ1-2
V: TRBV5-1
size: few
CDR3: CASSSPNRERDGYTF
DNA: TGCGCCAGCAGCTCGCCAAACAGGGAACGGGATGGCTACACCTTC

D: TRBD1
J: TRBJ1-5
V: TRBV27
size: few
CDR3: CASSAGTVSNQPQHF
DNA: TGTGCCAGCAGTGCCGGGACAGTTAGCAATCAGCCCCAGCATTTT

D: TRBD1
J: TRBJ2-4
V: TRBV6-5
size: few
CDR3: CASSYSTGGKNIQYF
DNA: TGTGCCAGCAGTTACTCGACAGGGGGCAAAAACATTCAGTACTTC

D: TRBD2
J: TRBJ2-7
V: TRBV5-6
size: medium-sized
CDR3: CASSLGRGSSYEQYF
DNA: TGTGCCAGCAGCTTGGGGCGGGGGAGCTCCTACGAGCAGTACTTC

D: TRBD1
J: TRBJ2-1
V: TRBV7-2
size: -
CDR3: CASRKGGFNEQFF
DNA: TGTGCCAGCAGAAAAGGGGGCTTCAATGAGCAGTTCTTC

D: -
J: TRBJ1-3
V: TRBV7-3
size: few
CDR3: CASSLGSSSGNTIYF
DNA: TGTGCCAGCAGCCTTGGGTCGAGCTCTGGAAACACCATATATTTT

D: TRBD1
J: TRBJ1-2
V: TRBV28
size: -
CDR3: CASSPTGGVNYGYTF
DNA: TGTGCCAGCAGTCCCACAGGGGGCGTTAACTATGGCTACACCTTC

D: -
J: TRBJ1-6
V: TRBV27
size: -
CDR3: CASSFSVPRAYNSPLHF
DNA: TGTGCCAGCAGTTTTAGTGTCCCCAGGGCCTATAATTCACCCCTCCACTTT

D: -
J: TRBJ2-4
V: TRBV18
size: -
CDR3: CASSQAALAKNIQYF
DNA: TGTGCCAGCTCACAAGCAGCTCTAGCCAAAAACATTCAGTACTTC

D: -
J: TRBJ2-2
V: TRBV5-1
size: few
CDR3: CASSYMSDATGELFF
DNA: TGCGCCAGCAGTTACATGTCTGACGCCACCGGGGAGCTGTTTTTT

D: TRBD1
J: TRBJ2-1
V: TRBV11-2
size: -
CDR3: CASSAAGTVPNEQFF
DNA: TGTGCCAGCAGCGCGGCCGGGACAGTCCCCAATGAGCAGTTCTTC

D: TRBD1
J: TRBJ1-1
V: TRBV27
size: few
CDR3: CASSLHWTGGRGEAFF
DNA: TGTGCCAGCAGTCTCCACTGGACAGGGGGCAGAGGTGAAGCTTTCTTT

D: -
J: TRBJ1-2
V: TRBV24-1
size: -
CDR3: CATSDGLRGRDYGYTF
DNA: TGTGCCACCAGTGATGGCTTGCGGGGCAGGGACTATGGCTACACCTTC

D: TRBD1
J: TRBJ1-1
V: TRBV5-4
size: -
CDR3: CASNHGQGVVNTEAFF
DNA: TGTGCCAGCAACCATGGACAGGGGGTTGTGAACACTGAAGCTTTCTTT

D: TRBD2
J: TRBJ2-3
V: TRBV6-1
size: -
CDR3: CASSEGFSGGSTDTQYF
DNA: TGTGCCAGCAGTGAGGGCTTTAGCGGGGGGAGCACAGATACGCAGTATTTT

D: -
J: TRBJ1-2
V: TRBV12-3/TRBV12-4
size: medium-sized
CDR3: CASSFTGQLGHGYTF
DNA: TGTGCCAGCAGTTTCACCGGACAGTTGGGGCATGGCTACACCTTC

D: -
J: TRBJ2-1
V: TRBV10-2
size: medium-sized
CDR3: CASSESRASSYNEQFF
DNA: TGCGCCAGCAGTGAGTCTAGGGCCAGCTCCTACAATGAGCAGTTCTTC

D: -
J: TRBJ1-1
V: TRBV5-1
size: few
CDR3: CASSSTAALNTEAFF
DNA: TGCGCCAGCAGCTCCACCGCGGCCCTGAACACTGAAGCTTTCTTT

D: -
J: TRBJ1-4
V: TRBV11-2
size: few
CDR3: CASSLSLNEKLFF
DNA: TGTGCCAGCAGCCTATCCCTTAATGAAAAACTGTTTTTT

D: -
J: TRBJ1-6
V: TRBV20-1
size: medium-sized
CDR3: CSARWGSGNSPLHF
DNA: TGCAGTGCTAGGTGGGGCTCAGGGAATTCACCCCTCCACTTT

D: TRBD1
J: TRBJ1-1
V: TRBV6-5
size: -
CDR3: CASSYKTGGWTEAFF
DNA: TGTGCCAGCAGTTACAAGACAGGGGGTTGGACTGAAGCTTTCTTT

D: TRBD2
J: TRBJ2-1
V: TRBV6-2/TRBV6-3
size: -
CDR3: CASRLAGVDEQFF
DNA: TGTGCCAGCAGGCTCGCGGGGGTGGACGAGCAGTTCTTC

D: TRBD1
J: TRBJ2-5
V: TRBV6-5
size: few
CDR3: CASSYVAGGGETQYF
DNA: TGTGCCAGCAGCTACGTGGCAGGGGGTGGAGAGACCCAGTACTTC

D: -
J: TRBJ2-3
V: TRBV5-1
size: -
CDR3: CASKGPLSTDTQYF
DNA: TGCGCCAGCAAAGGCCCACTTAGCACAGATACGCAGTATTTT

D: TRBD2
J: TRBJ2-1
V: TRBV6-5
size: medium-sized
CDR3: CASSYYGLAYNEQFF
DNA: TGTGCCAGCAGTTACTACGGACTAGCCTACAATGAGCAGTTCTTC

D: -
J: TRBJ2-5
V: TRBV5-1
size: -
CDR3: CASSPGTSAETQYF
DNA: TGCGCCAGCAGCCCCGGGACGTCCGCAGAGACCCAGTACTTC

D: TRBD2
J: TRBJ2-1
V: TRBV20-1
size: few
CDR3: CSAGLLAGGPYNEQFF
DNA: TGCAGTGCTGGACTCTTAGCGGGGGGACCATACAATGAGCAGTTCTTC

D: -
J: TRBJ1-1
V: TRBV13
size: few
CDR3: CASSPGTHTEAFF
DNA: TGTGCCAGCAGCCCCGGCACCCACACTGAAGCTTTCTTT

D: -
J: TRBJ2-5
V: TRBV7-9
size: -
CDR3: CASSRGQGLVGETQYF
DNA: TGTGCCAGCAGCCGAGGACAGGGACTAGTCGGGGAGACCCAGTACTTC

D: TRBD2
J: TRBJ2-1
V: TRBV20-1
size: few
CDR3: CSAPKAGSNEQFF
DNA: TGCAGTGCCCCTAAAGCGGGGAGCAATGAGCAGTTCTTC

D: TRBD1
J: TRBJ2-1
V: TRBV24-1
size: -
CDR3: CATSDPGTGCYNEQFF
DNA: TGTGCCACCAGTGACCCCGGGACAGGGTGCTACAATGAGCAGTTCTTC

D: TRBD1
J: TRBJ1-5
V: TRBV19
size: few
CDR3: CASSIPGQGTQPQHF
DNA: TGTGCCAGTAGTATCCCAGGACAGGGAACTCAGCCCCAGCATTTT

D: -
J: TRBJ2-5
V: TRBV18
size: -
CDR3: CASSSQAERGTQYF
DNA: TGTGCCAGCTCTTCACAGGCAGAGAGGGGGACCCAGTACTTC

D: -
J: TRBJ1-5
V: TRBV4-3
size: few
CDR3: CASSQTRGQPQHF
DNA: TGCGCCAGCAGCCAAACACGTGGGCAGCCCCAGCATTTT

D: TRBD2
J: TRBJ2-3
V: TRBV6-4
size: medium-sized
CDR3: CASSNSGDTDTQYF
DNA: TGTGCCAGCAGTAACAGCGGGGACACAGATACGCAGTATTTT

D: TRBD1
J: TRBJ2-2
V: TRBV14
size: few
CDR3: CASSQLQGVVGELFF
DNA: TGTGCCAGCAGCCAATTACAGGGGGTCGTCGGGGAGCTGTTTTTT

D: -
J: TRBJ1-2
V: TRBV28
size: -
CDR3: CASSLYPREGRTF
DNA: TGTGCCAGCAGTTTATACCCCAGGGAGGGGAGGACCTTC

D: -
J: TRBJ1-2
V: TRBV20-1
size: medium-sized
CDR3: CSPSGTASHGYTF
DNA: TGCAGCCCGAGCGGGACGGCCTCTCATGGCTACACCTTC

D: -
J: TRBJ2-2
V: TRBV6-5
size: -
CDR3: CASSYRSSGTGELFF
DNA: TGTGCCAGCAGTTACCGGAGCTCGGGGACCGGGGAGCTGTTTTTT

D: TRBD1
J: TRBJ2-7
V: TRBV5-1
size: few
CDR3: CASSLGQGSGHEQYF
DNA: TGCGCCAGCAGCCTAGGACAGGGAAGTGGCCACGAGCAGTACTTC

D: -
J: TRBJ1-3
V: TRBV6-6
size: medium-sized
CDR3: CASSRSGGGLGNTIYF
DNA: TGTGCCAGCAGTCGATCCGGCGGGGGGCTTGGAAACACCATATATTTT

D: -
J: TRBJ1-2
V: TRBV19
size: medium-sized
CDR3: CASSNSGITTYGYTF
DNA: TGTGCCAGTAGTAATTCAGGGATAACTACCTATGGCTACACCTTC

D: TRBD1
J: TRBJ1-5
V: TRBV6-4
size: -
CDR3: CASSDPNDRAQKPQHF
DNA: TGTGCCAGCAGTGACCCTAACGACAGGGCCCAGAAGCCCCAGCATTTT

D: -
J: TRBJ1-3
V: TRBV5-4
size: medium-sized
CDR3: CASSRDRVGGNTIYF
DNA: TGTGCCAGCAGCCGAGACAGAGTCGGTGGAAACACCATATATTTT

D: -
J: TRBJ1-3
V: TRBV11-1
size: -
CDR3: CASSLDSRSGNTIYF
DNA: TGTGCCAGCAGCTTGGATTCTCGCTCTGGAAACACCATATATTTT

D: TRBD1
J: TRBJ1-5
V: TRBV18
size: few
CDR3: CASSLGQGSHQPQHF
DNA: TGTGCCAGCTCACTGGGACAGGGGTCCCATCAGCCCCAGCATTTT

D: TRBD1
J: TRBJ1-1
V: TRBV12-3/TRBV12-4
size: -
CDR3: CASRTGLENTEAFF
DNA: TGTGCCAGCAGGACAGGGTTGGAAAACACTGAAGCTTTCTTT

D: -
J: TRBJ1-5
V: TRBV5-1
size: once
CDR3: CASRENSNQPQHF
DNA: TGCGCCAGCAGGGAGAATAGCAATCAGCCCCAGCATTTT

D: -
J: TRBJ2-3
V: TRBV5-8
size: -
CDR3: CASSLYQAVDTQYF
DNA: TGTGCCAGCAGCTTGTACCAGGCTGTAGATACGCAGTATTTT

D: TRBD1
J: TRBJ2-5
V: TRBV18
size: few
CDR3: CASSESGTGETQYF
DNA: TGTGCCAGCTCAGAATCCGGGACAGGAGAGACCCAGTACTTC

D: -
J: TRBJ1-3
V: TRBV20-1
size: -
CDR3: CSAPDSRSGNTIYF
DNA: TGCAGTGCTCCGGACAGTCGTTCTGGAAACACCATATATTTT

D: -
J: TRBJ2-1
V: TRBV5-1
size: few
CDR3: CASSDSDIYNEQFF
DNA: TGCGCCAGCAGCGATTCGGACATCTACAATGAGCAGTTCTTC

D: -
J: TRBJ2-2
V: TRBV11-3
size: -
CDR3: CASSPGREVPGELFF
DNA: TGTGCCAGCAGCCCGGGCAGGGAGGTTCCCGGGGAGCTGTTTTTT

D: TRBD2
J: TRBJ2-6
V: TRBV6-4
size: medium-sized
CDR3: CASSQTSGGDGANVLTF
DNA: TGTGCCAGCAGCCAGACTAGCGGGGGCGATGGGGCCAACGTCCTGACTTTC

D: -
J: TRBJ1-5
V: TRBV19
size: -
CDR3: CASSTPEQKVQPQHF
DNA: TGTGCCAGTAGTACCCCGGAACAGAAGGTTCAGCCCCAGCATTTT